The 16 T cell receptor beta chains presented below share a single source sample, sequenced in a study of blood T cell repertoires in COVID-19. Assay: immunoSEQ multiplex PCR; the TCRdb copy retains only in-frame clones and omits some. The profile covers over 200,000 clones, with 75% to 90% appearing a single time and 4.8% taken by the ten largest. The sample was peripheral blood. These receptors all come from a woman aged 40 to 49 with acute or convalescent COVID-19.

V usage is TRBV2 and J usage is TRBJ2-1; 11 bases align to TRBD2. The V and J ends lost 7 bases and 5 bases, in that order; junction bases with no gene match: 10. CDR3 size: 16 residues. Germline V gives CDR1 SNHLY, CDR2 FYNNEI. DNA of the CDR3: TGTGCCAGCAAGCGATTTACTAGCGGGGGTGACAATGAGCAGTTCTTC. Protein sequence: CASKRFTSGGDNEQFF.

V gene TRBV20-1 combines with J gene TRBJ2-1; the D gene is possibly TRBD2 (6 bases). Germline assignment: CDR1 DFQATT and CDR2 SNEGSKA (reference sequence). This CDR3 is 11 amino acids long. V shed 1 base and J shed 12 bases, with 10 bases lying between them. In DNA, the CDR3 is TGCAGTGCTAGAGCCAACGGGGGGCAGTTCTTC. It codes for CSARANGGQFF.

The genes are TRBV5-1 and TRBJ2-5, with 10 bases matching TRBD1. Germline-derived CDR1 and CDR2 are SGHRS and YFSETQ. V lost 4 bases to trimming and J lost 0 bases; unmatched junction nucleotides: 3. The CDR3 length is 15 residues. CDR3 sequence reads: CASSPDRGDQETQYF. CDR3 DNA sequence: TGCGCCAGCAGCCCGGACAGGGGGGACCAAGAGACCCAGTACTTC.

The gene calls are TRBV19 and TRBJ2-4; 8 bases are a match to TRBD1. V lost 0 bases and J lost 1; bases outside the gene matches: 5. Germline-derived CDR1 and CDR2 are LNHDA and SQIVND (reference sequence). The CDR3 is made up of 17 amino acids. CDR3 nucleotides: TGTGCCAGTAGTATAGATCGACAGGGGTTGGCCAAAAACATTCAGTACTTC. The encoded protein is CASSIDRQGLAKNIQYF.

The chain employs TRBV11-2 and TRBJ2-3; tentative D call: TRBD1 (7 bases). The CDR3 has 12 residues. V lost 10 bases to trimming and J lost 4 bases, with 12 bases between them. Germline CDR1 is SGHAT and CDR2 is FQNNGV. The CDR3 nucleotides are TGTGCCATCTCAGGGGGGCCAGATACGCAGTATTTT. It translates to CAISGGPDTQYF.

The chain uses TRBV15 and TRBJ1-1; D not resolved. V was trimmed by 0 bases and J by 1 base, leaving 12 bases between them. Germline CDR1 LNHNV, CDR2 YYDKDF (reference sequence). The CDR3 runs 16 residues. CDR3 nucleotide sequence: TGTGCCACCAGCAGAGAGAGGTATGGCTCGAACACTGAAGCTTTCTTT. Translation gives CATSRERYGSNTEAFF.

A single count supports this clone. V gene TRBV14 combines with J gene TRBJ1-4; D remains ambiguous. The germline V gene has CDR1 SGHDN and CDR2 FVKESK. Trimming took 2 bases from V and 11 from J, leaving 12 bases between them. This CDR3 region has 13 residues. The CDR3 protein is CASSQNFGNKLFF. The CDR3, as DNA: TGTGCCAGCAGCCAAAACTTCGGGAACAAACTGTTTTTT.

This chain uses TRBV4-2 with TRBJ1-1; 7 bases are shared with TRBD1. The CDR3 has 14 residues. Germline V gene data show CDR1 as LGHNA and CDR2 as YNFKEQ. Trimming at V came to 4 bases and at J to 1 base, leaving 3 bases not matched to a gene. For the CDR3, the DNA is TGTGCCAGCAGCCTTAGGGACAGGAACACTGAAGCTTTCTTT. It translates to CASSLRDRNTEAFF.

The chain has TRBV7-2 and TRBJ2-5; D remains ambiguous. The CDR3 is 11 amino acids. V lost 3 bases to trimming and J lost 9 bases, with 8 bases between them. Germline V gene sequence: CDR1 SGHTA, CDR2 FQGNSA. DNA for the CDR3: TGTGCCAGCAGCTTTTCCCTATCCCAGTACTTC. Residues: CASSFSLSQYF. The variable domain in full, with the rest retrieved from reference TRBV7-2 and TRBJ2-5, is GAGVSQSPSNKVTEKGKDVELRCDPISGHTALYWYRQSLGQGLEFLIYFQGNSAPDKSGLPSDRFSAERTGGSVSTLTIQRTQQEDSAVYLCASSFSLSQYFGPGTRLLVL.

The rearrangement links TRBV18 to TRBJ2-5; possibly TRBD2 for D (5 bases). CDR1 is KGHSH, CDR2 LQKENI, per germline. The CDR3 consists of 14 residues. V gave up 3 bases and J gave up 5 bases, with 13 bases separating them. The CDR3 DNA follows: TGTGCCAGCTCACCTTTCACGGGCGGGGAGACCCAGTACTTC. Residues: CASSPFTGGETQYF.

CDR3 nucleotides: TGTGCCAGCACTGCCAGGGGCCCTTTAACTGAAGCTTTCTTT. Its translation is CASTARGPLTEAFF. The V gene is TRBV7-8, the J gene TRBJ1-1; D may be TRBD1 (6 bases). V gave up 7 bases and J gave up 5 bases, with 17 bases separating them. Per the germline V gene, CDR1 is SGHVS and CDR2 is FQNEAQ. The CDR3 has 14 amino acids.

The chain couples TRBV4-1 to TRBJ1-1; 8 bases match TRBD1. This CDR3 has 16 residues. Per the germline V gene, CDR1 is MGHRA and CDR2 is YSYEKL. Trimming cost V 2 bases and J 1 base; bases outside gene matches: 6. The chain's CDR3 is CASSQPDRAGNTEAFF. The CDR3 DNA reads TGCGCCAGCAGCCAACCGGACAGGGCTGGGAACACTGAAGCTTTCTTT.

The rearrangement joins TRBV2 to TRBJ2-1, with D possibly TRBD2 on 6 matching bases. V gave up 1 base and J gave up 8 bases, with 12 bases separating them. Germline CDR1 SNHLY, CDR2 FYNNEI. The CDR3 has 14 amino acids. CDR3 coding DNA: TGTGCCAGCAGTGAAGTGGTTCGGGGGTATGAGCAGTTCTTC. Amino acid sequence: CASSEVVRGYEQFF. Complete variable domain (other parts from reference TRBV2 and TRBJ2-1): EPEVTQTPSHQVTQMGQEVILRCVPISNHLYFYWYRQILGQKVEFLVSFYNNEISEKSEIFDDQFSVERPDGSNFTLKIRSTKLEDSAMYFCASSEVVRGYEQFFGPGTRLTVL.

The V call is TRBV25-1, the J call TRBJ2-3; 7 bases agree with TRBD1. V shed 2 bases and J 3 bases; nucleotides not matched to a gene: 2. There are 14 residues in the CDR3. In germline, CDR1 is MGHDK, CDR2 SYGVNS. CDR3 DNA sequence: TGTGCCAGCAGTGAAAGACAGGGAACAGATACGCAGTATTTT. Translated, it gives CASSERQGTDTQYF.

The chain is built from TRBV2 and TRBJ1-2; D unclear. V was trimmed by 0 bases and J by 8 bases, leaving 13 bases between them. CDR3 size: 14 residues. Germline V gene data show CDR1 as SNHLY and CDR2 as FYNNEI. The CDR3 region has the DNA TGTGCCAGCAGTGAAGCGCGAGAGCTAGGCGGCTACACCTTC. Amino acids: CASSEARELGGYTF.

The gene calls are TRBV4-1 and TRBJ1-2; 7 bases align to TRBD1. This CDR3 has 18 amino acids. Looked up from germline, CDR1 is MGHRA and CDR2 is YSYEKL. The ends lost 1 base at V and 4 bases at J; junction bases unmatched: 15. The CDR3 reads CASSQALRRTGEGYGYTF. The CDR3 DNA follows: TGCGCCAGCAGCCAAGCCTTACGGCGGACAGGCGAAGGCTATGGCTACACCTTC.